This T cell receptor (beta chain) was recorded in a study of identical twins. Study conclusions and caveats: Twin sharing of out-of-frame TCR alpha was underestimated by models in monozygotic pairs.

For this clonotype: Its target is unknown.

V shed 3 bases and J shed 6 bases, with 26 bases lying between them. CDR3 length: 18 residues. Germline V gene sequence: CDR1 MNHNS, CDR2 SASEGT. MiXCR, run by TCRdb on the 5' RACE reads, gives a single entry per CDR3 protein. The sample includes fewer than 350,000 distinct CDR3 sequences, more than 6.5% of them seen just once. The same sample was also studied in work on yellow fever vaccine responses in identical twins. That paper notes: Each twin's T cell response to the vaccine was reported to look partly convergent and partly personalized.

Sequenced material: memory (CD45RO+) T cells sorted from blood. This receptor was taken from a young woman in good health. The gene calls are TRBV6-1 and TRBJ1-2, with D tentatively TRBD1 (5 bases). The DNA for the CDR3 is TGTGCCAGCAGTGACCCCGGGGCGGCGGATTGGGAATACCATGGCTACACCTTC. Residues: CASSDPGAADWEYHGYTF.